The sequence of this TCR beta chain was determined in a study of T cell repertoires in cytomegalovirus infection. One entry per CDR3 protein results from TCRdb running MiXCR on the reads. The table includes about 190,000 distinct CDR3 sequences, roughly 30% detected once. This CDR3 region has 16 residues. Germline V gene data show CDR1 as SGHTA and CDR2 as FQGNSA. J was trimmed by 2 bases and V by 1 base; bases with no gene match: 8. There are a few counts of this clonotype. The chain carries TRBV7-2 and TRBJ2-7; 7 bases agree with TRBD1. Sequenced sample: PBMCs. This clonotype originated in a human donor in good health (CMV status not recorded). Some clones in this sample may be carry-over from other donors' samples. CDR3 sequence (DNA): TGTGCCAGCAGCTTAGTCCCGGGACAGTTAGCCTACGAGCAGTACTTC. Amino acid sequence: CASSLVPGQLAYEQYF. The full variable domain, in which reference TRBV7-2 and TRBJ2-7 provide the parts outside the CDR3, is GAGVSQSPSNKVTEKGKDVELRCDPISGHTALYWYRQSLGQGLEFLIYFQGNSAPDKSGLPSDRFSAERTGGSVSTLTIQRTQQEDSAVYLCASSLVPGQLAYEQYFGPGTRLTVT.